These 28 T cell receptor beta chains were all obtained from the same sample, sequenced in a study of vaccination and CD4 T cells after COVID-19. The study sequenced cultured CD4+ T cell DNA using the Oncomine TCR Beta short-read assay. Each CDR3 protein is one row after TCRdb ran MiXCR on the PCR reads. The data show 20,000 to 25,000 distinct CDR3 sequences, approximately 32% seen once. Time point meaning: late sampling 161 to 241 days after vaccination in a few convalescent patients. Indicated treatment: approximately 9-day PBMC culture with coronavirus spike peptide pools or control peptides (ViraFEST assay). These receptors have no known antigen. Source: CD4+ T cells from blood, cultured in vitro, taken about 7 months after SARS-CoV-2 vaccination. The source is a human donor who had recovered from COVID-19.

In its sample, this clonotype was seen a few times. V and J are TRBV10-1 and TRBJ2-3; 11 bases fit TRBD2. The germline V gene has CDR1 WNHNN and CDR2 SYGVQD (reference sequence). CDR3 size: 15 residues. V shed 6 bases, J shed 2 bases, and the junction held 4 bases outside the gene matches. The CDR3 DNA reads as TGCGCCAGCAGGGGGGGACTAGCGGACACAGATACGCAGTATTTT. Translation gives CASRGGLADTDTQYF.

This clonotype was observed a handful of times. J is TRBJ2-3 and V is TRBV5-4; 7 nucleotides agree with TRBD2. V lost 2 bases to trimming and J lost 5 bases; unmatched junction nucleotides: 5. CDR1 and CDR2 (germline): SGHNT, YYREEE (reference sequence). The CDR3 totals 14 residues. In DNA form, the CDR3 reads TGTGCCAGCAGCTTAACGGGGGGAGGAGATACGCAGTATTTT. Translation gives CASSLTGGGDTQYF.

This chain uses TRBV2 with TRBJ1-2; 9 bases are a match to TRBD1. CDR3 size: 13 residues. The V gene's germline CDR1 is SNHLY and CDR2 FYNNEI. The V and J ends lost 6 bases and 8 bases, in that order; junction bases with no gene match: 7. The CDR3 DNA reads as TGTGCCAGCAGAAAGGACAGGGGTGGGGGCTACACCTTC. It encodes CASRKDRGGGYTF.

This clonotype was seen a handful of times. The V and J genes are TRBV20-1 and TRBJ2-5; possibly TRBD1 or TRBD2 for D (5 bases each). Germline assignment: CDR1 DFQATT and CDR2 SNEGSKA (reference sequence). The V gene lost 5 bases and the J gene lost 8 bases, with 12 bases spanning the gap. The CDR3 sequence is 11 residues long. The CDR3 DNA follows: TGCAGTGCTGCGCCCCGGGGCACCCAGTACTTC. This translates into CSAAPRGTQYF.

The chain employs TRBV2 and TRBJ1-2; 9 positions agree with TRBD1. Germline V CDR1 and CDR2: SNHLY, FYNNEI. The J segment lost 7 bases and the V segment lost 8 bases, leaving 11 bases of the junction unmatched. CDR3 length: 14 residues. CDR3 DNA: TGTGCCAGCTCCAGGGACAGGGTTTATGGTGGCTACACCTTC. It specifies CASSRDRVYGGYTF.

This rearrangement joins TRBV7-3 to TRBJ2-1, with 7 bases fitting TRBD2. V shed 3 bases, J shed 5 bases, and the junction held 4 bases outside the gene matches. Germline V lookup: CDR1 SGHTA, CDR2 FQGTGA. This CDR3 spans 14 amino acids. CDR3 sequence (DNA): TGTGCCAGCAGCTTTACCGGGGGGAACAATGAGCAGTTCTTC. Protein sequence: CASSFTGGNNEQFF.

This chain joins TRBV5-5 and TRBJ1-5; D gene unclear. CDR1 and CDR2 from the germline V gene are SGHKS and YYEKEE (reference sequence). This CDR3 spans 13 amino acids. V lost 4 bases, J lost 7 bases, and 12 bases lay in between. The CDR3, as DNA: TGTGCCAGCAGCGCAGAGAGGTGGCAGCCCCAGCATTTT. Its protein is CASSAERWQPQHF.

The rearrangement uses TRBV6-1 and TRBJ2-2; 9 bases align to TRBD1. The germline V gene encodes CDR1 MNHNS and CDR2 SASEGT. CDR3 length equals 17 residues. Unmatched junction bases numbered 16, after V lost 8 bases and J lost 6 bases. This CDR3 is CASQAGWGQGYSGELFF. CDR3 nucleotide sequence: TGTGCCAGCCAAGCGGGATGGGGACAGGGATATTCCGGGGAGCTGTTTTTT.

The chain recombines TRBV7-9 with TRBJ2-7; 10 nucleotides match TRBD2. The CDR3 totals 20 residues. The V segment lost 3 bases and the J segment 2 bases; nucleotides outside the gene matches: 19. Germline CDR1 reads SEHNR; CDR2 reads FQNEAQ (reference sequence). The CDR3 nucleotides are TGTGCCAGCAGCTTCAACTCGGGACTAGCGAGGATTTTTACCGCCTACGAGCAGTACTTC. Protein product: CASSFNSGLARIFTAYEQYF.

Regarding this clonotype: One end of the junction fails to match germline, which may point to a read error. The chain joins TRBV4-1 to TRBJ1-5, with D possibly being TRBD1 (6 bases). Germline assignment: CDR1 MGHRA and CDR2 YSYEKL. The length of the CDR3 is 21 residues. DNA for the CDR3: TGCGTCAGCAGCAAGAAGCCCCCCACAGGGTCCAAGGGGACTAGCAATCAGCCCCAGCATTTT. This gives the protein CVSSKKPPTGSKGTSNQPQHF.

V usage is TRBV7-2 and J usage is TRBJ1-2; a possible D gene is TRBD1 (6 bases). The CDR3 has 13 amino acids. V lost 3 bases to trimming and J lost 8 bases, with 13 bases between them. Looked up from germline, CDR1 is SGHTA and CDR2 is FQGNSA. CDR3 sequence: CASSFRDMNGYTF. The DNA of the CDR3 is TGTGCCAGCAGCTTCCGGGACATGAACGGCTACACCTTC. Variable domain in full (rest from reference TRBV7-2 and TRBJ1-2): GAGVSQSPSNKVTEKGKDVELRCDPISGHTALYWYRQSLGQGLEFLIYFQGNSAPDKSGLPSDRFSAERTGGSVSTLTIQRTQQEDSAVYLCASSFRDMNGYTFGSGTRLTVV.

The chain has TRBV20-1 and TRBJ2-7, with TRBD2 matching 11 bases. V lost 4 bases, J lost 6 bases, and 5 bases stayed unmatched. Germline loops: CDR1 DFQATT, CDR2 SNEGSKA (reference sequence). This CDR3 is built from 13 residues. CDR3: CSAIGLAGREQYF. As DNA, the CDR3 is TGCAGTGCTATAGGACTAGCGGGTCGCGAGCAGTACTTC.

The chain employs TRBV5-4 and TRBJ2-7, with 9 positions matching TRBD1. CDR3 length equals 15 residues. V lost 4 bases, J lost 8 bases, and 13 bases stayed unmatched. CDR1 is SGHNT and CDR2 is YYREEE in the germline V gene (reference sequence). The DNA for the CDR3 is TGTGCCAGCAGCCATCCGGGACAGGGAGAGTCCCAGCAGTACTTC. Protein sequence: CASSHPGQGESQQYF.

This clonotype counts as medium-sized. The chain carries TRBV6-5 and TRBJ2-5; D call uncertain. The germline V gene encodes CDR1 MNHEY and CDR2 SVGAGI. The CDR3 consists of 13 residues. V gave up 4 bases and J gave up 4 bases, with 10 bases separating them. The CDR3 protein is CASSSPRRETQYF. CDR3 nucleotides: TGTGCCAGCAGTTCACCCCGGAGAGAGACCCAGTACTTC.

DNA of the CDR3: TGTGCCAGCAGCCGTCAGGGGCGGGTTGAAAAACTGTTTTTT. It codes for CASSRQGRVEKLFF. The V call is TRBV4-2, the J call TRBJ1-4, with D possibly TRBD1 on 6 matching bases. The CDR3 runs 14 residues. Per the germline V gene, CDR1 is LGHNA and CDR2 is YNFKEQ. Between the trimmed V and J ends, which lost 4 bases and 7 bases, there was a span of 13 bases.

The rearrangement links TRBV28 to TRBJ1-2; unclear D gene. The CDR3 has 14 amino acids. Germline V gene lookup returns CDR1 MDHEN and CDR2 SYDVKM. The ends were cut back, 5 bases at V and 3 bases at J, with 13 bases in the middle. CDR3 nucleotides: TGTGCCAGCAGTCAAACCCCAGATTACTATGGCTACACCTTC. It translates to CASSQTPDYYGYTF.

The V and J genes are TRBV20-1 and TRBJ2-2; D remains ambiguous. V lost 1 base and J lost 0, with 9 bases in between. CDR1 and CDR2 (germline): DFQATT, SNEGSKA (reference sequence). This CDR3 is 15 amino acids long. The CDR3 nucleotides are TGCAGTGCTAGAGGGACGGACGCGAACACCGGGGAGCTGTTTTTT. Its protein is CSARGTDANTGELFF.

The V call is TRBV24-1, the J call TRBJ2-1, with D tentatively TRBD1 (5 bases). CDR1 is KGHDR and CDR2 is SFDVKD in the germline V gene. The ends were cut back, 3 bases at V and 6 bases at J, with 14 bases in the middle. The CDR3 consists of 15 residues. The DNA for the CDR3 is TGTGCCACCAGTGATCTTGACAGTGCTATCAATGAGCAGTTCTTC. Encoded protein: CATSDLDSAINEQFF.

The J gene is TRBJ1-1, the V gene TRBV6-1, with D possibly being TRBD1 (5 bases). Germline V gives CDR1 MNHNS, CDR2 SASEGT. With 5 bases removed from V and 1 base from J, the gap between germline ends came to 8 bases. This CDR3 is built from 13 residues. DNA of the CDR3: TGTGCCAGCAGTCGACAGCCGAACACTGAAGCTTTCTTT. Its protein is CASSRQPNTEAFF.

The rearrangement uses TRBV19 and TRBJ2-5; D is possibly TRBD1 (5 bases). This CDR3 is 15 amino acids long. Germline CDR1 and CDR2: LNHDA and SQIVND (reference sequence). The V and J ends lost 3 bases and 2 bases respectively, with 13 bases between them. The CDR3 loop reads CASSIDGAGQETQYF. The CDR3 bases are TGTGCCAGTAGTATTGATGGGGCAGGACAAGAGACCCAGTACTTC. Full variable domain (missing parts from reference TRBV19 and TRBJ2-5): DGGITQSPKYLFRKEGQNVTLSCEQNLNHDAMYWYRQDPGQGLRLIYYSQIVNDFQKGDIAEGYSVSREKKESFPLTVTSAQKNPTAFYLCASSIDGAGQETQYFGPGTRLLVL.

The J gene is TRBJ2-7, the V gene TRBV20-1, with 13 bases lining up with TRBD2. CDR1 and CDR2 (germline): DFQATT, SNEGSKA (reference sequence). V was pared by 3 bases and J by 2 bases, with 10 bases of the junction left unmatched. The CDR3 is made up of 17 amino acids. The CDR3 protein is CSARGTSGVRPAYEQYF. CDR3 in DNA: TGCAGTGCTAGGGGGACTAGCGGGGTACGGCCAGCCTACGAGCAGTACTTC.

Relative to its sample, this clonotype is medium-sized. The chain carries TRBV6-1 and TRBJ1-2; 7 bases match TRBD1. Germline CDR1 MNHNS, CDR2 SASEGT. The ends lost 6 bases at V and 4 bases at J; junction bases unmatched: 5. CDR3 length: 13 amino acids. The CDR3 region is CASRATGIYGYTF. CDR3 DNA sequence: TGTGCCAGCAGGGCGACAGGGATCTATGGCTACACCTTC.

V and J are TRBV4-3 and TRBJ2-7; D call uncertain. The CDR3 has 13 residues. Germline CDR1 LGHNA, CDR2 YSLEER. Between the trimmed V and J ends, which lost 0 bases and 9 bases, there was a span of 12 bases. The CDR3 DNA reads TGCGCCAGCAGCCAAGACCTCAACCACGGGCAGTACTTC. The encoded protein is CASSQDLNHGQYF.

The chain joins TRBV19 to TRBJ2-5, with TRBD2 matching 12 bases. The trim removed 6 bases at V and 2 bases at J, leaving 4 bases unmatched. CDR1 is LNHDA, CDR2 SQIVND, per germline (reference sequence). The CDR3 contains 15 residues. CDR3 protein: CASRLAGGPQETQYF. The CDR3 nucleotides are TGTGCCAGTAGACTAGCGGGAGGTCCACAAGAGACCCAGTACTTC.

Only a few counts were recorded for this clonotype. The V and J genes are TRBV10-3 and TRBJ1-3; D is possibly TRBD1 (5 bases). Trimming removed 6 bases from V and 0 bases from J, with 6 bases in between. The CDR3 loop spans 13 amino acids. CDR1 and CDR2 from the germline V gene are ENHRY and SYGVKD. For the CDR3, the DNA is TGTGCCATCAGAGACAGCTCTGGAAACACCATATATTTT. Translation gives CAIRDSSGNTIYF.

This clonotype is medium-sized within its sample. The chain combines TRBV20-1 with TRBJ2-7; 9 bases match TRBD1. CDR1 is DFQATT and CDR2 is SNEGSKA in the germline V gene (reference sequence). The CDR3 contains 14 residues. The V gene end was trimmed by 3 bases and the J gene end by 1 base; junction bases not matched to a gene: 4. The CDR3 DNA is TGCAGTGCTAGCCCCGGGACAGGGTCCTACGAGCAGTACTTC. Protein sequence: CSASPGTGSYEQYF.

CDR3 sequence reads: CASSGQGGNTEAFF. In DNA form, the CDR3 reads TGTGCCAGCAGTGGACAGGGTGGGAACACTGAAGCTTTCTTT. This chain connects TRBV6-1 to TRBJ1-1; 7 positions agree with TRBD1. J was trimmed by 1 base and V by 4 bases; bases with no gene match: 3. Germline loops: CDR1 MNHNS, CDR2 SASEGT. The CDR3 extends over 14 amino acids.

This clonotype was recorded a few times. This chain uses TRBV7-9 with TRBJ2-3; possible D gene TRBD1, 6 bases. The CDR3 runs 15 residues. Germline V gene sequence: CDR1 SEHNR, CDR2 FQNEAQ (reference sequence). Trimming removed 5 bases from V and 8 bases from J, with 20 bases in between. CDR3 in amino acids: CASSNAGTIKSTQYF. The CDR3 DNA is TGTGCCAGCAGCAACGCCGGGACAATTAAGAGTACGCAGTATTTT.